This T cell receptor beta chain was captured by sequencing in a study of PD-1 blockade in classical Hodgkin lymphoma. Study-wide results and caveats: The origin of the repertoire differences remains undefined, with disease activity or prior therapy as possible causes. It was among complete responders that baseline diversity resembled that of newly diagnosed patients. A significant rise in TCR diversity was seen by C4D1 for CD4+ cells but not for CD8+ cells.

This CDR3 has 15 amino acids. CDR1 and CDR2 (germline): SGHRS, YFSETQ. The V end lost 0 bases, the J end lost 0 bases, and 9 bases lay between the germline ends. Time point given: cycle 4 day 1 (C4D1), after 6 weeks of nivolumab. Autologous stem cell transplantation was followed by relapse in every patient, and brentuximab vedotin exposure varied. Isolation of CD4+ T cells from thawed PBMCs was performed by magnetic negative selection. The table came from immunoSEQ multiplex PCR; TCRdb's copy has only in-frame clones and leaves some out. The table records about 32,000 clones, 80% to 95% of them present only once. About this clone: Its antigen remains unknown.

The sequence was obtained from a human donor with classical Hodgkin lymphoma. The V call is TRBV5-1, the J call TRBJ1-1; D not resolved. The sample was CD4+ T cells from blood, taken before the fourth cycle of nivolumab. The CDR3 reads CASSLATGMNTEAFF. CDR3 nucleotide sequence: TGCGCCAGCAGCTTGGCAACGGGGATGAACACTGAAGCTTTCTTT.